This TCR beta chain was found in a study of T cell repertoires in cytomegalovirus infection. Overall study: In the study, CMV epitopes included recently identified HLA-C-restricted and well-studied HLA-B-restricted ones. Public signatures in TCR beta pointed to CMV infection and matching HLA type. Study-level findings and limits: Summed public TCR beta family frequency identified CMV carriers bearing the relevant HLA. HLA-C-restricted CMV clonotypes gave the most frequent clonotype in two of eight donors.

MiXCR, applied by TCRdb to the reads, yields one record per CDR3 protein. The repertoire consists of 700,000 to 900,000 distinct CDR3 sequences, with 29% occurring once and the leading ten covering around 13%. Concerning this clonotype: The antigen remains unidentified.

The germline CDR1 and CDR2 sequences are LGHNT and FRNRAP. The CDR3 is made up of 14 amino acids. The ends lost 2 bases at V and 3 bases at J; junction bases unmatched: 4. The rearrangement joins TRBV12-5 to TRBJ2-7; 7 bases match TRBD2. Sequences were derived from cultured CD8+ T cells from PBMCs, sampled from culture after CMV antigen stimulation. This TCR was recovered from a human donor in good health (CMV status not recorded). Some clones in this sample may be carry-over from other donors' samples. CDR3: CASGLTWGGYEQYF. In DNA form, the CDR3 reads TGTGCTAGTGGTTTGACCTGGGGGGGCTACGAGCAGTACTTC.